This TCR beta chain was observed in a study of blood T cell repertoires in COVID-19 (dated by TCRdb to about 2020). Background for the entire study: The collaborator samples originated in the United States, Italy and Spain and spanned the acute and convalescent phases of COVID-19. The material from the prospective study consisted of cDNA or gDNA derived from T cells, B-cell-depleted T cells, or PBMCs. The dataset comprised deeply sampled blood TCRbeta repertoires from subjects exposed to, actively infected with, or recovered from COVID-19. The repertoires were released in a freely available public database meant as a resource for research on the immune response to SARS-CoV-2. Samples came from the ongoing ImmuneRACE study (first 160 participants) plus 1,254 subjects from 6 global collaborators. Sample metadata almost always included a de-identified subject ID, COVID-19 status, age in years and sex. HLA class I and class II types, where available, came from metadata supplied by the sample provider rather than from assay-based typing.

Deletion took 4 bases off V and 0 bases off J, with a span of 13 bases between the germline ends. The CDR3 measures 16 amino acids from cysteine to phenylalanine. Only the CDR3 DNA is retained, 48 bases long and in frame from the first base. The germline V gene yields MGHRA for CDR1 and YSYEKL for CDR2. The research as a whole found: Clinical and demographic metadata were provided uncurated, with the amount varying by source and participant.

Concerning this clone itself: Its antigen is not yet known. No much larger clone is present one base from it, and per-base qualities are unavailable.

Collaborating institutions collected whole blood in K2EDTA tubes following their own protocols. Collaborator samples were shipped for TCRbeta analysis as frozen whole blood, isolated PBMCs, or DNA extracted from either sample type. TCRbeta CDR3 regions were amplified from genomic DNA by means of the immunoSEQ Assay, a bias-controlled multiplex PCR. The source study handled its data this way. Within the assay, amplification of reference gene primers was used to estimate how many nucleated cells each sample contained. To quantify the absolute abundance of each unique TCRbeta CDR3 rearrangement, sequence reads were collapsed and filtered. For each sample, productive Simpson clonality was calculated as the square root of Simpson's diversity index across productive rearrangements. TCRdb's version of the immuneACCESS table is confined to in-frame rearrangements and falls short of the full clone set. An unresolved V gene accounts for under half of the shortfall where checked; the remainder is of unknown origin. V, J and clone size reflect that table, while D and trimming were determined from the DNA. The sample profile shows around 180,000 clones; about 84% of them were found once. The ten largest clones capture about 4.9% of the sample.

The sequence was collected from a woman younger than 45 with acute or convalescent COVID-19. The sequence is built from TRBV4-1 and TRBJ1-5; matching of 5 bases hints at TRBD1 as the D gene. Sample: peripheral blood. The CDR3 region has the sequence CASSRETAYSNQPQHF. The sequenced DNA: TGCGCCAGCAGCCGAGAGACAGCCTATAGCAATCAGCCCCAGCATTTT.